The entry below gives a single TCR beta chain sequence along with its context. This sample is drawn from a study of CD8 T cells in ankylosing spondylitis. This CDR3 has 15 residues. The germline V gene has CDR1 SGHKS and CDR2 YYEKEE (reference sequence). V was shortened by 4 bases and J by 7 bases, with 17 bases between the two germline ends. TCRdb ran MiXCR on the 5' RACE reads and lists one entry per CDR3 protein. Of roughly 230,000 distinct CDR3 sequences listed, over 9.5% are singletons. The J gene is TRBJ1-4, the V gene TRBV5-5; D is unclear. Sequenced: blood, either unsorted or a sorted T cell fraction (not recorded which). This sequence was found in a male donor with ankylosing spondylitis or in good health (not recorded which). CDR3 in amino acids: CASSEGSAGGEKLFF. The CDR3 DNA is TGTGCCAGCAGCGAGGGTTCGGCGGGAGGTGAAAAACTGTTTTTT.